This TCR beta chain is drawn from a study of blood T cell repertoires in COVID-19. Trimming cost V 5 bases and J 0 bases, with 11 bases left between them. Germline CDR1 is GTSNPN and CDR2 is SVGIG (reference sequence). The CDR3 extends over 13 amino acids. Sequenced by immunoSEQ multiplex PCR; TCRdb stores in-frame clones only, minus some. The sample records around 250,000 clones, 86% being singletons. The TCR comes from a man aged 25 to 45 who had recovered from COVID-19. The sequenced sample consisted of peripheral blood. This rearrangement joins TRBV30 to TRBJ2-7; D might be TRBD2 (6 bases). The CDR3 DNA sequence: TGTGCCTGGTGGAGGGGCGGCTCCTACGAGCAGTACTTC. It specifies CAWWRGGSYEQYF.